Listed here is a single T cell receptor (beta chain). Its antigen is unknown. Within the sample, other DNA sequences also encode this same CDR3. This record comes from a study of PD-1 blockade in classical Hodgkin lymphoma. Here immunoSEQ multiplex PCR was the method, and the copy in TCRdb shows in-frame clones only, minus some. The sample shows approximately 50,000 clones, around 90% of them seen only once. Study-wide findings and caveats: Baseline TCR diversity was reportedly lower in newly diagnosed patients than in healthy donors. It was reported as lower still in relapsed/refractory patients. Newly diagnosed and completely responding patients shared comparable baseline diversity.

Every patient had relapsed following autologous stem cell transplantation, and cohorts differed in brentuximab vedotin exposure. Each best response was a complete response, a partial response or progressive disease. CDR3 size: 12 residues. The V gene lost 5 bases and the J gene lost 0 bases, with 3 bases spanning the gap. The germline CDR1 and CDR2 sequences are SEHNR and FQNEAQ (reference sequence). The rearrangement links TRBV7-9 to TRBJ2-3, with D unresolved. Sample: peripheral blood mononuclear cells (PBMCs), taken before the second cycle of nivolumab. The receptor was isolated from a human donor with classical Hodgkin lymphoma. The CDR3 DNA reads TGTGCCAGCAGCCCAAGCACAGATACGCAGTATTTT. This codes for CASSPSTDTQYF.